This T cell receptor (beta chain) was observed in a study of siplizumab effects on memory and regulatory T cells. Only in-frame clones appear in the TCRdb table, and some are missing; sequencing was by immunoSEQ multiplex PCR. The sample consists of roughly 68,000 clones, 90% to 98% of them appearing once. The germline V and J ends were trimmed by 5 bases and 10 bases, with 29 bases remaining between them. Per germline, CDR1 SGHNT and CDR2 YYREEE (reference sequence). The CDR3 length is 17 residues. The chain carries TRBV5-4 and TRBJ2-3; maybe TRBD2 (5 bases). The sequence was collected from a human donor in good health. Sequences were obtained from naive CD8+ T cells sorted from blood. Here the CDR3 DNA reads TGTGCCAGCAGTCCGGACTCCAGCCCAATATTTTCAGGATCGCAGTATTTT. Translation gives CASSPDSSPIFSGSQYF. The complete variable domain, with remaining parts taken from reference TRBV5-4 and TRBJ2-3, reads ETGVTQSPTHLIKTRGQQVTLRCSSQSGHNTVSWYQQALGQGPQFIFQYYREEENGRGNFPPRFSGLQFPNYSSELNVNALELDDSALYLCASSPDSSPIFSGSQYFGPGTRLTVL.